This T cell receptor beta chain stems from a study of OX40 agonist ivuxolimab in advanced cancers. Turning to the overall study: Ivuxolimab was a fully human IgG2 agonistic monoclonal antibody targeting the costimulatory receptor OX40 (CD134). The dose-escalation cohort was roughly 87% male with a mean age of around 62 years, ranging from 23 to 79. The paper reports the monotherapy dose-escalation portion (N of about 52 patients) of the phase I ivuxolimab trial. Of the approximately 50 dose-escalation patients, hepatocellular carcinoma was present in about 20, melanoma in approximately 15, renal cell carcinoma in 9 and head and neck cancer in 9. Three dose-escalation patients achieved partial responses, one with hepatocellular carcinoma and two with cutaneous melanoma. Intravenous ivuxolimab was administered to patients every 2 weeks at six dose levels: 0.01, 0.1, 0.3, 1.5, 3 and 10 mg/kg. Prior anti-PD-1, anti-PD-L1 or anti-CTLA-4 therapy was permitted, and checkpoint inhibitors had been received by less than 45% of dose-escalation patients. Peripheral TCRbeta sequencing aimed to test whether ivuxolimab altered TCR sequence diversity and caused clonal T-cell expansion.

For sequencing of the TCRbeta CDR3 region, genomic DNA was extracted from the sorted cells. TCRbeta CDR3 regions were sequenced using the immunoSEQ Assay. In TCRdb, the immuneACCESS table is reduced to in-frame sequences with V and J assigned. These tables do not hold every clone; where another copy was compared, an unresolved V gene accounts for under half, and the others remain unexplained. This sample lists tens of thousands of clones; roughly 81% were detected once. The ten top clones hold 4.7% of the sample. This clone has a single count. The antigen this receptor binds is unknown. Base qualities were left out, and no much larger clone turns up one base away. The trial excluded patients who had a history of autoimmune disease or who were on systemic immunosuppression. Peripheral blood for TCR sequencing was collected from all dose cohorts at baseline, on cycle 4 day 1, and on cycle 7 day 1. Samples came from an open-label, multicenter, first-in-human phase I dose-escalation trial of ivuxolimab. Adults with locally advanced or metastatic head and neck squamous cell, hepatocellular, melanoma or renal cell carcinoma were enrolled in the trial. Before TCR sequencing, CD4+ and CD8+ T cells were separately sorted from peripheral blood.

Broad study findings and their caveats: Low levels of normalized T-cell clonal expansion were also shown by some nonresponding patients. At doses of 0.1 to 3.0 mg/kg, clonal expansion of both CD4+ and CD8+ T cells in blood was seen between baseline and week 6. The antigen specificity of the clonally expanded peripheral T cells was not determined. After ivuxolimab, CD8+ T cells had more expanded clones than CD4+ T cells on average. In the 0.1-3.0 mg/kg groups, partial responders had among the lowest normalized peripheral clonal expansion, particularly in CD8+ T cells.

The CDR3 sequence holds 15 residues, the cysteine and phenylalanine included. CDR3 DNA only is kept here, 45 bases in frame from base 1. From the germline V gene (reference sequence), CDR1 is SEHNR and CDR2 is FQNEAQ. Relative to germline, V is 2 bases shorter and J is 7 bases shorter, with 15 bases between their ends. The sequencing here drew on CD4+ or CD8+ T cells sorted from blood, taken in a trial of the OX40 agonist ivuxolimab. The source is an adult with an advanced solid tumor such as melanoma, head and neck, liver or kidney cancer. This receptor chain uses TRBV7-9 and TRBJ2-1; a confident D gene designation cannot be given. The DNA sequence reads TGTGCCAGCAGCTTACTGGATAGTTCGGAGAATGAGCAGTTCTTC. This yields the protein CASSLLDSSENEQFF.